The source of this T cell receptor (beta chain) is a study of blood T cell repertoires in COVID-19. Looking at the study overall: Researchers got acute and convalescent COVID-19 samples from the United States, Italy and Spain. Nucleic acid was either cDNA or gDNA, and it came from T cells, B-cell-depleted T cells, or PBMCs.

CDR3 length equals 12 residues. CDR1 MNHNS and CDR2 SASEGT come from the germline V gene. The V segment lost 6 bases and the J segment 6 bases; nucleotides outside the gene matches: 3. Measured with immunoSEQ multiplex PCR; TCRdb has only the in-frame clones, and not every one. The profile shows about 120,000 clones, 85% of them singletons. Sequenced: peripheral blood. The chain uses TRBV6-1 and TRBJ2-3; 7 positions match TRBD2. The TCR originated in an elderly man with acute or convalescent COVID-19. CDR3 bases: TGTGCCAGCAGCCTACTAGCGGATACGCAGTATTTT. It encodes CASSLLADTQYF.